Included here is one T cell receptor beta chain sequence, with context. Its antigen remains unknown. The J segment lost 0 bases and the V segment lost 7 bases, leaving 3 bases of the junction unmatched. The CDR3 consists of 15 residues. The germline V gene has CDR1 SNHLY and CDR2 FYNNEI. This sample is drawn from a study of T cell responses to AZD1222 COVID-19 vaccine. The repertoire was sequenced with immunoSEQ multiplex PCR; TCRdb's copy has only in-frame clones and lacks some. The sample lists over 150,000 clones, 90% to 95% occurring once. Findings of the study overall: Per reports, nearly half of all spike-specific TCRs target regions that are unmutated in variants.

This TCR was sampled from an adult who received the MenACWY meningococcal vaccine as a control. This chain links TRBV2 with TRBJ2-7, with 13 nucleotides matching TRBD2. The sample was peripheral blood, taken 28 days after the second dose of the MenACWY control vaccine. CDR3 residues: CASNGLAGDSYEQYF. The CDR3, as DNA: TGTGCCAGCAACGGACTAGCGGGGGACTCCTACGAGCAGTACTTC.